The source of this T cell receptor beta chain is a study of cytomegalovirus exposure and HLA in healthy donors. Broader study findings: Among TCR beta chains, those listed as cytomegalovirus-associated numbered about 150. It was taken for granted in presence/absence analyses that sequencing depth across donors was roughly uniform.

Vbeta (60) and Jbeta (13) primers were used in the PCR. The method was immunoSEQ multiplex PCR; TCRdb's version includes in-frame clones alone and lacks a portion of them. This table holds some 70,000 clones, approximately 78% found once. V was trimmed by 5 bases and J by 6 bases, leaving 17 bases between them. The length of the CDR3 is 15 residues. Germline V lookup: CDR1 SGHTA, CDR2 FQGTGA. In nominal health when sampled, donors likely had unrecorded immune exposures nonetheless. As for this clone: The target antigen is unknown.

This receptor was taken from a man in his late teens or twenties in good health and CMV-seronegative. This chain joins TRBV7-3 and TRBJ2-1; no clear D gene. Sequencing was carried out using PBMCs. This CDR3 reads CASSPTIVWSNEQFF. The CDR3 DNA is TGTGCCAGCAGCCCGACGATTGTTTGGAGCAATGAGCAGTTCTTC. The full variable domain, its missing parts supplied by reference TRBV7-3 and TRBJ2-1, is GAGVSQTPSNKVTEKGKYVELRCDPISGHTALYWYRQSLGQGPEFLIYFQGTGAADDSGLPNDRFFAVRPEGSVSTLKIQRTERGDSAVYLCASSPTIVWSNEQFFGPGTRLTVL.